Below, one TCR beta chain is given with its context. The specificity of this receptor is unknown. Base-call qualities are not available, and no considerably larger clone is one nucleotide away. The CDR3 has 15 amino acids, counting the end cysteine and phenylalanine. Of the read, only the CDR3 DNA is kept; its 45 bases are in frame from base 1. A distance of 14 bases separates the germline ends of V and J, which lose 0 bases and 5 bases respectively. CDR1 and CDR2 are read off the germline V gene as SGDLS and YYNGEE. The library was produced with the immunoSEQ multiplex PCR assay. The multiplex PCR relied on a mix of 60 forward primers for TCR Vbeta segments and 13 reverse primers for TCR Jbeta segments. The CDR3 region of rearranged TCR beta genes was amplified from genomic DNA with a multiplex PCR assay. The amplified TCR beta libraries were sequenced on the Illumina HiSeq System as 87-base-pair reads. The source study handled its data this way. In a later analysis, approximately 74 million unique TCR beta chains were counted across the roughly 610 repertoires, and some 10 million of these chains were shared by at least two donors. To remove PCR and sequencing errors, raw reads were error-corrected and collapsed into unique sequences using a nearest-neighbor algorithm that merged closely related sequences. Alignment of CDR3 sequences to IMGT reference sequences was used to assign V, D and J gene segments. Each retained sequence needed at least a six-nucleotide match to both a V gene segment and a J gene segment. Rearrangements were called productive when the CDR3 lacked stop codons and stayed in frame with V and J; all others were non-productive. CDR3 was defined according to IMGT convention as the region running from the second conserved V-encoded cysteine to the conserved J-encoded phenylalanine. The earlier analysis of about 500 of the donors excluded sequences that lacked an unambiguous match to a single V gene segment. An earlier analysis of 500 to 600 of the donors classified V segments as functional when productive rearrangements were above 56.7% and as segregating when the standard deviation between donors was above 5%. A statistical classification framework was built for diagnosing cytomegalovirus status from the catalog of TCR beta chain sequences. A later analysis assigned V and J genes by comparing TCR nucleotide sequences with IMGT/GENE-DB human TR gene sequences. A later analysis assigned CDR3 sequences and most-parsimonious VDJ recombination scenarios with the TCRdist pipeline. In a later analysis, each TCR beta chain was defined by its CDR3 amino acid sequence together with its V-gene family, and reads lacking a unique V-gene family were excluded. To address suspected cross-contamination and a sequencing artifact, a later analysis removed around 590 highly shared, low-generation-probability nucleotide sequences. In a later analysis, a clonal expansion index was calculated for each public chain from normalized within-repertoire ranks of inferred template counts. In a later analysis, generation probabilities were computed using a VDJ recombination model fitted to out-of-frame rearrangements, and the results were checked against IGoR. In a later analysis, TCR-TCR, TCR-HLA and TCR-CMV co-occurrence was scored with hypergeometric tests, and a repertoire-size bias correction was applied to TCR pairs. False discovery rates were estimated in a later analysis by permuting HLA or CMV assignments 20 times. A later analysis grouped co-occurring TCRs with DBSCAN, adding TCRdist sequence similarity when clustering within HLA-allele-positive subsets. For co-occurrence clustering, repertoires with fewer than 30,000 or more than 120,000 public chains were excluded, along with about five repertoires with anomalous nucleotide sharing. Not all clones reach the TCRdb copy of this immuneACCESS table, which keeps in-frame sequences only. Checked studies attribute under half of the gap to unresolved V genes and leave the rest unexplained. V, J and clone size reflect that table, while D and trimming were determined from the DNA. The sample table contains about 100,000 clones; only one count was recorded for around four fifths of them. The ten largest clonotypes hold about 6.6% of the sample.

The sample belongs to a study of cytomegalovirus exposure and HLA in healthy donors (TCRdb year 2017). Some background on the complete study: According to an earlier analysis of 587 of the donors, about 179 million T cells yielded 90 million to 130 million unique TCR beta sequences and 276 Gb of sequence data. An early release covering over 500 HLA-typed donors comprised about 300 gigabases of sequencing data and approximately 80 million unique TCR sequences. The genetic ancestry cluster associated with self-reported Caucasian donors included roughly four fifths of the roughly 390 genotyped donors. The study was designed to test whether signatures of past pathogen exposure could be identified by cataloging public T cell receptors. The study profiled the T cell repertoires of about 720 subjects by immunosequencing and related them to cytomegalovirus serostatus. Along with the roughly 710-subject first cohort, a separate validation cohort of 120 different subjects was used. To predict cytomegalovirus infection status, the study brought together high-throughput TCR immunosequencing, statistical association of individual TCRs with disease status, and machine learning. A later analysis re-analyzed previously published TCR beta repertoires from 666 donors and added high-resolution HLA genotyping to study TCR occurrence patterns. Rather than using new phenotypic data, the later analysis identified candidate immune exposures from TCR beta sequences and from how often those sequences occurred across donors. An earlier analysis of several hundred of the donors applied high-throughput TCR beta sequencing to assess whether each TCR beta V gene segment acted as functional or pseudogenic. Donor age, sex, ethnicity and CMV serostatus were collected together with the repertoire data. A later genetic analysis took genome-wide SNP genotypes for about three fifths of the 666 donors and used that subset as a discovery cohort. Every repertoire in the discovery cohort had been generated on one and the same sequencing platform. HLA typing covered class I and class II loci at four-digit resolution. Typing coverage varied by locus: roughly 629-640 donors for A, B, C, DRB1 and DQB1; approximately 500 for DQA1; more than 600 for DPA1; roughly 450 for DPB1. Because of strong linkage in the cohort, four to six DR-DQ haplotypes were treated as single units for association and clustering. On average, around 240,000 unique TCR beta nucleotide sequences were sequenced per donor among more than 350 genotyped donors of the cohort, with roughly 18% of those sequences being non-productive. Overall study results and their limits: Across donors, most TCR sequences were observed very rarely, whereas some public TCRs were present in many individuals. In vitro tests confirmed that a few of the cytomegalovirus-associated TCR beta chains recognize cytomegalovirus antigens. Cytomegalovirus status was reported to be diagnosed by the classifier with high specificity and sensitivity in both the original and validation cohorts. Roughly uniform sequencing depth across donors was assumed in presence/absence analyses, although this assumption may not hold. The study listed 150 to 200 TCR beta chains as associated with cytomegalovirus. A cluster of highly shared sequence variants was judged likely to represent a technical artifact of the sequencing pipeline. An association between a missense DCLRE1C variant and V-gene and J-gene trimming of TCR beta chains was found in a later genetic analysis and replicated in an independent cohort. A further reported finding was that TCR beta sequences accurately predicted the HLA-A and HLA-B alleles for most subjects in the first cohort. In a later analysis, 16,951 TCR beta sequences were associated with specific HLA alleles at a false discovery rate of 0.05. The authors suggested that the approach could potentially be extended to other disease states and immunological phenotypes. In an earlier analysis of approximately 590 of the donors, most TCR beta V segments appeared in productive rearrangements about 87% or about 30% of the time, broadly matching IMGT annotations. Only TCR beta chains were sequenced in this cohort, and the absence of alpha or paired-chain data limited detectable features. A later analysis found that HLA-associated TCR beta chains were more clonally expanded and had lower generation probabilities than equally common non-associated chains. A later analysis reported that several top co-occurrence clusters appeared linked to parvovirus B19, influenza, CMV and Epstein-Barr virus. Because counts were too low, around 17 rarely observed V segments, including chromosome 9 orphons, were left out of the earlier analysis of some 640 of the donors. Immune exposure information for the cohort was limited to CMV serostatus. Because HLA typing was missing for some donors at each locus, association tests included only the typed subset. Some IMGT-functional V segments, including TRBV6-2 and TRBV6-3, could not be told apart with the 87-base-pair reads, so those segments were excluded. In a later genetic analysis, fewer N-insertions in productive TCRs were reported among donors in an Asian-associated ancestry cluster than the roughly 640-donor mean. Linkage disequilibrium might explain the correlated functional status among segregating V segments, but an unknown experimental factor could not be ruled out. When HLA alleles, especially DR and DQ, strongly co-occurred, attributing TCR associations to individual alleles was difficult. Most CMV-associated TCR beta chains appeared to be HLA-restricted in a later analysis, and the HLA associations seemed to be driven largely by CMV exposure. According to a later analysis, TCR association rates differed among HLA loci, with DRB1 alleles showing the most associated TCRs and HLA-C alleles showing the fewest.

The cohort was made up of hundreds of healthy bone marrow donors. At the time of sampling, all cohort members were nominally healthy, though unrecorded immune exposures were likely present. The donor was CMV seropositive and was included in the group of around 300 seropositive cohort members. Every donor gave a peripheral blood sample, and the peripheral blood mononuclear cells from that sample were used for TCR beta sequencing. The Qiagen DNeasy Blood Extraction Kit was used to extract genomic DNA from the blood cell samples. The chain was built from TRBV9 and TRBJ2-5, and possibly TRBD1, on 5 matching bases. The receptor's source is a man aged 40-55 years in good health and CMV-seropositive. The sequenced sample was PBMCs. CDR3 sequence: CASSVAVGARETQYF. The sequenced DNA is TGTGCCAGCAGCGTAGCAGTAGGGGCAAGGGAGACCCAGTACTTC.